This TCR beta chain came from a study of CD8 T cells in seronegative destructive rheumatoid arthritis (TCRdb year 2020). A note on the overall study: At the time of sampling, most of the eight CND-RA patients were on biological drugs. Researchers compared peripheral CD8+ TCRbeta repertoires from patients with CCP-negative destructive rheumatoid arthritis (CND-RA) against repertoires from newly diagnosed seropositive RA, seronegative RA and healthy controls. Comparison cohorts of seropositive RA, seronegative RA and healthy controls came from an earlier published TCRbeta dataset rather than new sequencing. Results and caveats for the whole study, not just this receptor: The study acknowledged the small size of the CND-RA cohort as a limitation. Because diagnostic samples were lacking, the TCR repertoire differences may partly reflect years of poor disease control rather than having been present at onset. More CMV-reactive and fewer influenza A-reactive CD8+ TCRbeta sequences were observed in CND-RA repertoires than in controls and other RA subtypes. Across the 120,000 or so clonotypes tested, no public clonotype enrichment was retained after Benjamini-Hochberg correction. Once age was adjusted for, the CD8+ TCRbeta repertoires of CND-RA patients appeared less diverse and more clonal than the repertoires of other RA subtypes. A distinct set of enriched public clonotypes appeared to be present in CND-RA patients, and the authors interpreted this finding as support for a separate disease subset.

TCRbeta sequencing used genomic DNA from CD8+ cells, following the manufacturer's instructions. A genomics technology centre in Finland ran the TCRbeta sequencing, which was done with the immunoSEQ assay. On the study's bioinformatics: Clonotype tables from the immunoSEQ preprocessing pipeline were converted to VDJtools format, and non-productive clonotypes were removed. Samples with fewer than 10,000 reads were excluded, the remaining samples were subsampled to 10,000 reads, and six of eight CND-RA samples were retained. Using the VDJtools CalcDiversityStats function on data subsampled to 10,000 reads, the Shannon-Wiener, Simpson and clonality indices were calculated. To infer antigen specificity, non-singleton TCRbeta clonotypes were hard-matched against VDJdb, with no mismatches permitted. CDR3 sequences that differed by a single amino acid (Hamming distance 1) were grouped into clusters that potentially share antigen targets. After each group was resampled to six samples, one-sided Fisher's exact tests checked public clonotypes for group enrichment, with the whole procedure repeated ten times. This is the immuneACCESS table as TCRdb keeps it, with only in-frame sequences that have V and J called. A part of the clones is gone; compared with another copy, unresolved V genes explain less than half, and the rest is unexplained. The V and J calls and clone size come from that table; D and trimming were worked out from the DNA. In all, the sample holds thousands of clones, and under 85% of those were seen once. Around a third of the sample belongs to the ten largest clones.

A negative result on the clinical CCP2 antibody test was shown by CND-RA patients, and progression of joint destruction was observed despite active therapy. Every CND-RA patient showed typical joint destruction in the wrists and ankles and had failed conventional anti-rheumatic therapy. Instead of being sampled at diagnosis, CND-RA patients were sampled after long disease histories, which in several cases spanned decades. About 50 millilitres of EDTA-anticoagulated peripheral blood were drawn from each patient. Peripheral blood mononuclear cells were isolated by Ficoll-Paque PLUS density gradient separation. AutoMACS magnetic bead positive selection was used to isolate CD8+ cells from fresh or cryopreserved PBMCs, and purity was verified by flow cytometry. Nucleospin Tissue or Tissue XS kits were used for genomic DNA extraction, and quantification was performed on a Qubit 2.0 fluorometer. The CDR3, cysteine through phenylalanine, is 15 amino acids long. Just the 45-base CDR3 DNA is kept, in frame starting at base 1. The germline V gene yields ENHRY for CDR1 and SYGVKD for CDR2. At the junction V is shortened by 0 bases and J by 5 bases, with 11 bases in between.

Comments on this clone: No cognate antigen has been identified for it. Base qualities are not provided; no much larger clone lies one nucleotide away.

The clonotype was recovered from a woman aged 50-75 years with seronegative destructive rheumatoid arthritis. The sequence is built from TRBV10-3 and TRBJ2-1, and perhaps TRBD2 as D gene, on 6 matching bases. Sample: CD8+ T cells from blood. The DNA sequence reads TGTGCCATCAGTGAGTCTCGACTAGACGACAATGAGCAGTTCTTC. It specifies CAISESRLDDNEQFF.